This T cell receptor (beta chain) originates from a study of blood T cell repertoires in COVID-19 (dated by TCRdb to the early 2020s). Regarding the study in general: The collaborator samples originated in the United States, Italy and Spain and spanned the acute and convalescent phases of COVID-19. Deeply sampled blood TCRbeta repertoires from subjects exposed to, actively infected with, or recovered from COVID-19 were included in the dataset. Where available, HLA class I and class II types were obtained from metadata supplied by the sample provider rather than from assay-based typing. The samples were drawn from two sources: the first 160 participants of the ongoing ImmuneRACE study, and over 950 subjects contributed by 6 global collaborators. The prospective study material was composed of cDNA or gDNA derived from T cells, B-cell-depleted T cells, or PBMCs. A de-identified subject ID, COVID-19 status, age in years and sex were almost always included in the sample metadata. The repertoires were made available in a free public database intended to serve as a resource for research on the immune response to SARS-CoV-2. Broader findings and caveats from the paper: Clinical and demographic metadata were provided uncurated, with the amount varying by source and participant.

For this clone: What this receptor recognizes is not known. Base qualities were left out, and no much larger clone turns up one base away.

The immunoSEQ Assay, a bias-controlled multiplex PCR, was used to amplify TCRbeta CDR3 regions from genomic DNA. In the authors' own workflow: The number of nucleated cells in each sample was estimated from the amplification of reference gene primers within the assay. To quantify the absolute abundance of each unique TCRbeta CDR3 rearrangement, sequence reads were collapsed and filtered. Productive Simpson clonality was computed per sample as the square root of Simpson's diversity index over productive rearrangements. TCRdb limited this immuneACCESS table to in-frame rearrangements with V and J called. A share of clones is missing; checked studies link under half to unresolved V genes, and the rest is unexplained. D and trimming come from the DNA, and the V and J calls and clone size come from that table. Recorded for this sample are more than 250,000 clones; about nine tenths of them occurred a single time. The ten largest clonotypes hold 1.5% to 2% of the sample.

At one collaborating source in Seattle, patients were enrolled during active infection and were followed longitudinally through the course of disease. The collaborating institutions used their own protocols to collect whole blood in K2EDTA tubes. Collaborator samples were shipped for TCRbeta analysis as frozen whole blood, isolated PBMCs, or DNA extracted from either sample type. The receptor was derived from a woman in her twenties or thirties with COVID-19, enrolled during active disease. Sequences were obtained from peripheral blood.

DNA sequence: TGTGCCAGCAGTGAAGAGACAGGGTATGGCTACACCTTC. Translated, this gives CASSEETGYGYTF. This chain is built from TRBV2 and TRBJ1-2, and 7 bases in between align with TRBD1. Inclusive of the bounding cysteine and phenylalanine, the CDR3 is 13 residues long. This entry keeps only the CDR3 DNA: 39 bases, framed from base 1. Here V drops 1 base and J drops 5 bases, and the junction holds 1 base not matched to any gene. Reading the germline V gene gives CDR1 SNHLY and CDR2 FYNNEI.